This T cell receptor (beta chain) was captured in a study of shared clonotypes between healthy human individuals. Study context: Ranging from 18 to 49 in age, donors were a couple of women and a few men.

In replicate PCRs of sorted subsets, approximately 190 ng DNA, approximately 30,000 T cell genomes, was used. Method: immunoSEQ multiplex PCR; TCRdb's copy keeps in-frame clones and lacks some. The repertoire holds 750,000 to 1,000,000 clones, about 92% seen once, with around 24% in the top ten. Cells designated naive CD8 were CD45RO-negative and were positively selected for CCR7, with terminally differentiated effector memory CD45RA+ cells excluded. Findings and caveats of the study: In contrast to clonotypes shared by all four donors, non-shared clonotypes had lower generation probabilities.

Of note for this clone: Its antigen is unidentified.

V was pared by 1 base and J by 6 bases, with 10 bases between. Germline CDR1 reads SEHNR; CDR2 reads FQNEAQ (reference sequence). This CDR3 is 13 amino acids long. V is TRBV7-9 and J is TRBJ2-7; D gene uncertain. This clonotype was sampled from a man aged 25-45 years in good health. What was sequenced was naive CD8+ T cells sorted from blood. CDR3 region: CASSLGGQFEQYF. The CDR3, as DNA: TGTGCCAGCAGCTTAGGCGGTCAGTTCGAGCAGTACTTC.